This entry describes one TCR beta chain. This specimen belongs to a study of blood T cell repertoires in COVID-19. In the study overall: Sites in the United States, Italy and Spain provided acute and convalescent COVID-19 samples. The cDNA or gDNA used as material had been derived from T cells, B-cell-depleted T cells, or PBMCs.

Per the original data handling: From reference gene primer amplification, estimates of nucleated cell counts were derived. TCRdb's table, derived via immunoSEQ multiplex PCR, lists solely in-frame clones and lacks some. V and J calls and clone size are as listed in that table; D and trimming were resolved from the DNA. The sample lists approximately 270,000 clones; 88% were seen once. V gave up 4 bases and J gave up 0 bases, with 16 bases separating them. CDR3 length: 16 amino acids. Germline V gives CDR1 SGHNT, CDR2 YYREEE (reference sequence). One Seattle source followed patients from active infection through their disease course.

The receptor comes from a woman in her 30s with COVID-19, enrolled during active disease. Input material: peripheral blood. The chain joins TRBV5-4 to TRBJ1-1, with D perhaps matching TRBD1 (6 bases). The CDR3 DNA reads TGTGCCAGCAGCCCGGGGGGGGGCTACATGAACACTGAAGCTTTCTTT. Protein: CASSPGGGYMNTEAFF.